The 6 T cell receptor beta chains reported below all come from one sample, sequenced in a study of blood T cell repertoires in COVID-19 (dated by TCRdb to the early 2020s). Receptor amplification or capture employed the immunoSEQ multiplex PCR assay. In TCRdb, the immuneACCESS table is reduced to in-frame sequences with V and J assigned. These tables do not hold every clone; where another copy was compared, an unresolved V gene accounts for under half, and the others remain unexplained. This sample comprises just over 150,000 clones, approximately 91% of them detected only once. The ten largest clones take up about 2.4% of the sample. Specimen: peripheral blood. These receptors all come from a woman in her 70s with acute or convalescent COVID-19.

The chain has TRBV5-1 and TRBJ1-4; no reliable D call. CDR1 and CDR2 (germline): SGHRS, YFSETQ. There are 16 residues in the CDR3. Deletions cut 5 bases from V and 8 bases from J, with 22 bases between. Here the CDR3 reads CASRPEDGKRVEKLFF. The CDR3, as DNA: TGCGCCAGCAGACCCGAGGACGGCAAGAGGGTAGAAAAACTGTTTTTT.

This clone appeared a single time. CDR3: CSASYSPSTEAFF. Here the CDR3 DNA reads TGCAGTGCTAGTTACAGTCCAAGCACTGAAGCTTTCTTT. The V call is TRBV20-1, the J call TRBJ1-1, with D unresolved. Trimming took off 3 bases at V and 4 bases at J, with 12 bases between the two ends. From germline, CDR1 is DFQATT and CDR2 SNEGSKA (reference sequence). The CDR3 runs 13 residues.

The chain is built from TRBV14 and TRBJ2-2, with 8 bases identical to TRBD2. This CDR3 comprises 14 residues. Losses at the gene ends were 5 bases for V and 5 bases for J; bases not matched to a gene: 4. Germline assignment: CDR1 SGHDN and CDR2 FVKESK. DNA of the CDR3: TGTGCCAGCAGCGACGCGGGGGGTACCGGGGAGCTGTTTTTT. Protein: CASSDAGGTGELFF.

The gene calls are TRBV19 and TRBJ2-1; D is perhaps TRBD1 (5 bases). V was pared by 6 bases and J by 0 bases, with 21 bases between. The CDR3 totals 18 residues. Looked up from germline, CDR1 is LNHDA and CDR2 is SQIVND (reference sequence). CDR3 sequence reads: CASSPRQPAFSSYNEQFF. Written as DNA, the CDR3 is TGTGCCAGTAGCCCCAGACAGCCAGCGTTTAGCTCCTACAATGAGCAGTTCTTC.

The chain recombines TRBV2 with TRBJ1-2; 7 bases fit TRBD1. V shed 6 bases and J 2 bases; nucleotides not matched to a gene: 6. The CDR3 is 14 residues long. The germline gives CDR1 SNHLY, CDR2 FYNNEI. CDR3: CASRGDSQNYGYTF. CDR3 coding DNA: TGTGCCAGCAGGGGGGACAGTCAAAACTATGGCTACACCTTC.

The chain combines TRBV6-1 with TRBJ1-4, with unresolved D. This CDR3 contains 13 residues. Germline V gene lookup returns CDR1 MNHNS and CDR2 SASEGT. With 0 bases removed from V and 8 bases from J, the gap between germline ends came to 7 bases. The CDR3 reads CASSEARKEKLFF. Written as DNA, the CDR3 is TGTGCCAGCAGTGAAGCGCGGAAGGAAAAACTGTTTTTT.